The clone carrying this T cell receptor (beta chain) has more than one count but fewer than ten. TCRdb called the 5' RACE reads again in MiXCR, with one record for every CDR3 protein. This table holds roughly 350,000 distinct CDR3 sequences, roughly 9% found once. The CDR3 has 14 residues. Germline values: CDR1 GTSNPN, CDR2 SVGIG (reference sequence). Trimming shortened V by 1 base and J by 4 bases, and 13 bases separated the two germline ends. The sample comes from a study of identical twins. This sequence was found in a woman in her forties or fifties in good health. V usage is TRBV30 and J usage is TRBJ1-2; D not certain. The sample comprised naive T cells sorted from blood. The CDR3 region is CAWSDFGYSYGYTF. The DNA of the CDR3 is TGTGCCTGGAGTGATTTTGGATACTCCTATGGCTACACCTTC.